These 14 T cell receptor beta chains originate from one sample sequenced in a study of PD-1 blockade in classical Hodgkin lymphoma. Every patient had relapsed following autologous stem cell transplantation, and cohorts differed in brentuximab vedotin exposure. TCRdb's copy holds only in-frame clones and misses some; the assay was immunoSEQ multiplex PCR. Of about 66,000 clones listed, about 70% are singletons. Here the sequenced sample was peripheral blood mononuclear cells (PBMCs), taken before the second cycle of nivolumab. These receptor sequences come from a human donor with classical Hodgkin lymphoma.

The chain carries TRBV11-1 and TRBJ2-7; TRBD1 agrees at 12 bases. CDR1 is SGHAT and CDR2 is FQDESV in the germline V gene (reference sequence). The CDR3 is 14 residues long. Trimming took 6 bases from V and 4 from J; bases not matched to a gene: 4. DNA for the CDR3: TGTGCCAGCAGGGGACAGGGGGCTTGGTACGAGCAGTACTTC. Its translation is CASRGQGAWYEQYF.

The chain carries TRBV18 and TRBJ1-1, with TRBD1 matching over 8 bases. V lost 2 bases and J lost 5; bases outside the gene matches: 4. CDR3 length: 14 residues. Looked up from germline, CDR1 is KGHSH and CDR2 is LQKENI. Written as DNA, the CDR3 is TGTGCCAGCTCACCATCGACAGGGGCGACTGAAGCTTTCTTT. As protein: CASSPSTGATEAFF. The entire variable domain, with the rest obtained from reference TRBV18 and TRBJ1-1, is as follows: NAGVMQNPRHLVRRRGQEARLRCSPMKGHSHVYWYRQLPEEGLKFMVYLQKENIIDESGMPKERFSAEFPKEGPSILRIQQVVRGDSAAYFCASSPSTGATEAFFGQGTRLTVV.

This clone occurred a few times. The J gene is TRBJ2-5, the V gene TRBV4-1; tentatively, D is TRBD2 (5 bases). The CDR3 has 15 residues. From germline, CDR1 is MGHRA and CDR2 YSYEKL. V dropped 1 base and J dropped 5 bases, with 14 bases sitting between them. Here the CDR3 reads CASSQGRGRMETQYF. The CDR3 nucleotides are TGCGCCAGCAGCCAAGGGAGAGGGCGGATGGAGACCCAGTACTTC.

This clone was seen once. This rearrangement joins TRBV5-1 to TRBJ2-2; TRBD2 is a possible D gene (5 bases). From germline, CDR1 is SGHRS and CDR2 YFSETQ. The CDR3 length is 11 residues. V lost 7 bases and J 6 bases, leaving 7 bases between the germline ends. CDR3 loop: CASGGSGELFF. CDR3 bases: TGCGCCAGCGGAGGATCCGGGGAGCTGTTTTTT.

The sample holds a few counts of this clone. The DNA for the CDR3 is TGTGCCAGCAGTAGACAGGGGGGGGGAGCGACTTTCTTT. Amino acid sequence: CASSRQGGGATFF. The V gene is TRBV27, the J gene TRBJ1-1, with 9 bases that match TRBD1. The CDR3 runs 13 residues. Germline V gives CDR1 MNHEY, CDR2 SMNVEV (reference sequence). V shed 5 bases and J 12 bases; nucleotides not matched to a gene: 10.

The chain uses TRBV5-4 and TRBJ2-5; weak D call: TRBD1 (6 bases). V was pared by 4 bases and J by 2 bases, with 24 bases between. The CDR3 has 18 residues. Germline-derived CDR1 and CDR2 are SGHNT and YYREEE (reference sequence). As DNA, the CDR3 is TGTGCCAGCAGCCAACAATATAGGACCGGGACACAACAAGAGACCCAGTACTTC. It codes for CASSQQYRTGTQQETQYF.

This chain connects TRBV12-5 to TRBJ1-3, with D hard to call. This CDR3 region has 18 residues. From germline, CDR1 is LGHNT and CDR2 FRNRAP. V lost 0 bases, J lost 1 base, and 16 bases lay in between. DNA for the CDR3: TGTGCTAGTGGTTTGGTATTATTTCAGAGACGTTCTGGAAACACCATATATTTT. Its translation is CASGLVLFQRRSGNTIYF.

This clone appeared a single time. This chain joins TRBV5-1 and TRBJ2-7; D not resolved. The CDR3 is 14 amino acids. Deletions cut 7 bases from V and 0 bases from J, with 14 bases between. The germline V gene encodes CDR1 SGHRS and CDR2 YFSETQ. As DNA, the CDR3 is TGCGCCAGCCTCGAAGGGCCCAGCTCCTACGAGCAGTACTTC. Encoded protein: CASLEGPSSYEQYF.

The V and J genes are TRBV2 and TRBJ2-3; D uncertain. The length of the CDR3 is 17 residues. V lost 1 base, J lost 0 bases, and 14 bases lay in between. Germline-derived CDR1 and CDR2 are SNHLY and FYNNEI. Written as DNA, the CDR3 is TGTGCCAGCAGTGAAGGGTTTTGGATTTCTAGCACAGATACGCAGTATTTT. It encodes CASSEGFWISSTDTQYF. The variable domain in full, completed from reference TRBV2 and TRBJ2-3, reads EPEVTQTPSHQVTQMGQEVILRCVPISNHLYFYWYRQILGQKVEFLVSFYNNEISEKSEIFDDQFSVERPDGSNFTLKIRSTKLEDSAMYFCASSEGFWISSTDTQYFGPGTRLTVL.

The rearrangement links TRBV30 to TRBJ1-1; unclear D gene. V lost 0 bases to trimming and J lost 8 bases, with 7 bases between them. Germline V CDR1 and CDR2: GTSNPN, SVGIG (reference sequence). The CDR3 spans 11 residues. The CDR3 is CAWSVEGEAFF. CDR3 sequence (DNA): TGTGCCTGGAGTGTTGAGGGAGAAGCTTTCTTT.

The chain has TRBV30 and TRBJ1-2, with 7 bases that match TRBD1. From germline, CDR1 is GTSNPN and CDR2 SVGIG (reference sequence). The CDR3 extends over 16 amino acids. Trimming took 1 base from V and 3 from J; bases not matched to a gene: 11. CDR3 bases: TGTGCCTGGAGTGCACCTGACAGGGTTTATGACTATGGCTACACCTTC. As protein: CAWSAPDRVYDYGYTF.

The CDR3 DNA sequence: TGTGCCATCGGAGGAGTCCTTAGCACAGTTGTGGATACGCAGTATTTT. This translates into CAIGGVLSTVVDTQYF. The chain combines TRBV10-3 with TRBJ2-3; possible D gene TRBD2, 5 bases. This CDR3 has 16 amino acids. V was clipped by 8 bases and J by 6 bases, with 24 bases between them. CDR1 and CDR2 (germline): ENHRY, SYGVKD.

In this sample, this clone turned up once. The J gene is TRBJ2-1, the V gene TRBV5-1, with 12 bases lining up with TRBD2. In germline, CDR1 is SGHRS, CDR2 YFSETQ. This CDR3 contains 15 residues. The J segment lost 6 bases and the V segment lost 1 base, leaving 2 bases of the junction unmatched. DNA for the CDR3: TGCGCCAGCAGCTTGCCTAGCGGGAGGGGCAATGAGCAGTTCTTC. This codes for CASSLPSGRGNEQFF.

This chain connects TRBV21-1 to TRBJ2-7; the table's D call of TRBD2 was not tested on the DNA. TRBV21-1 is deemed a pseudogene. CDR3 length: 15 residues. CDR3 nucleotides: TGTGCCAGCAGAACCGGCGGGAGGGCCGACTACGAGCAGTACTTC. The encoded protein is CASRTGGRADYEQYF.